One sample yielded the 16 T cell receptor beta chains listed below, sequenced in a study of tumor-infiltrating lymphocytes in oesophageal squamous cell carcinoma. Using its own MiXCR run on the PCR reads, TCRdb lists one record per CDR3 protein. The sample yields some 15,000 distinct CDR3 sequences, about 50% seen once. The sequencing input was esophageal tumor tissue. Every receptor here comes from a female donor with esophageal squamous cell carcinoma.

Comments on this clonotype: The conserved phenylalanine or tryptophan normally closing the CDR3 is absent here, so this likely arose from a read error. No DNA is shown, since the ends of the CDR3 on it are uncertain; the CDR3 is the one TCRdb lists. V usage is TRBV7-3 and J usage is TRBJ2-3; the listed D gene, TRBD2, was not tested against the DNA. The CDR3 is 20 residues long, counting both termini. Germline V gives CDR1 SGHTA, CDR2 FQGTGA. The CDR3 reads CASSLESGVGHATDTQYFGP.

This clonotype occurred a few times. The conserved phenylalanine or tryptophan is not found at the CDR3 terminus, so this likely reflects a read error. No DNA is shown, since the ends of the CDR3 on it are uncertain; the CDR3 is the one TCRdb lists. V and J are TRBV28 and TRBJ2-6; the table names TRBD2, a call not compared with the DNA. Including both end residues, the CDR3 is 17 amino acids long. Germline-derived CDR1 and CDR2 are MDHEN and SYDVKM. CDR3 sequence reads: CASMLGLAPSYEQYFGP.

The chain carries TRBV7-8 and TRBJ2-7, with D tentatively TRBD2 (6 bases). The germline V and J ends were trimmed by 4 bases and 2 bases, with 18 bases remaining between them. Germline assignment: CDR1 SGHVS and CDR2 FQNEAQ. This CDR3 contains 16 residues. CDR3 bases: TGTGCCAGCAGCTACGACAGAAACTGGAGGGCCTACGAGCAGTACTTC. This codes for CASSYDRNWRAYEQYF.

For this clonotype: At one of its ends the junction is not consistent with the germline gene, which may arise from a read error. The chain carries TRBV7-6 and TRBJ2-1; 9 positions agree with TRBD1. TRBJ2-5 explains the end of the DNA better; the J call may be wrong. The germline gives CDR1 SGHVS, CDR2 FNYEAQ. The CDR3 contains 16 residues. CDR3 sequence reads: CASSLRWGQGFETQYF. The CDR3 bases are TGTGCTAGCAGCTTGAGGTGGGGACAGGGTTTTGAGACCCAGTACTTC.

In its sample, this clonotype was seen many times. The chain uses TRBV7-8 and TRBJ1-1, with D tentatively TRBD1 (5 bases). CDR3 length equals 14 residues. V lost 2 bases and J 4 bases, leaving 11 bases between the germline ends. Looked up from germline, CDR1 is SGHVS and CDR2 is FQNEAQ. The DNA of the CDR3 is TGTGCCAGCAGCTTAAAAGGGGTTTCCACTGAAGCTTTCTTT. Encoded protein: CASSLKGVSTEAFF. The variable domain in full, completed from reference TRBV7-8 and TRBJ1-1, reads GAGVSQSPRYKVAKRGQDVALRCDPISGHVSLFWYQQALGQGPEFLTYFQNEAQLDKSGLPSDRFFAERPEGSVSTLKIQRTQQEDSAVYLCASSLKGVSTEAFFGQGTRLTVV.

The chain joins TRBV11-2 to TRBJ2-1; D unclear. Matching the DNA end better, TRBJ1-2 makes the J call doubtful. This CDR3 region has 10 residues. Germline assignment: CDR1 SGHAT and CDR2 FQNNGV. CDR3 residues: CASSLVGYTF. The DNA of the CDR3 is TGTGCCAGCAGCTTAGTTGGCTACACCTTC.

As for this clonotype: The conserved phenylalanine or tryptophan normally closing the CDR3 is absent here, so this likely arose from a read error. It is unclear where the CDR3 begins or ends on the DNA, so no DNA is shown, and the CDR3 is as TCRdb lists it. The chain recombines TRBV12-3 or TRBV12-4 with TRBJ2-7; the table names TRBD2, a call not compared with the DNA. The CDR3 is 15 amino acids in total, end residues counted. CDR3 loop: CASRPRQRNGYTFGS.

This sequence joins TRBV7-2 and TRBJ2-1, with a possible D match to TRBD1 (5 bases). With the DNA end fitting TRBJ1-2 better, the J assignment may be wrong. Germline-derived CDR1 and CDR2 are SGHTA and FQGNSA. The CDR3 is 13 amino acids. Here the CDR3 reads CASSLSRENGYTF. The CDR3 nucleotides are TGTGCCAGCAGCTTATCCAGGGAGAATGGCTACACCTTC.

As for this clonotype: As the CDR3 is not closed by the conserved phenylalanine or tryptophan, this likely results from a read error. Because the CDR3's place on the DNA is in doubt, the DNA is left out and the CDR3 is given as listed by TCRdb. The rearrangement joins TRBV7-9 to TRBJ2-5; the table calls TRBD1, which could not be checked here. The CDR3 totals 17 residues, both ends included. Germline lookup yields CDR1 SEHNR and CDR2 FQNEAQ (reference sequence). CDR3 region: CASSSGTGSSYEQYFGN.

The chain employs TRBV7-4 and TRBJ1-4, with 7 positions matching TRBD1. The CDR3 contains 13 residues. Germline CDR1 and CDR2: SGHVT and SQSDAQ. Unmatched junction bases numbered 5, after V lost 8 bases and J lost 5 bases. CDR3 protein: CASATGKNEKLFF. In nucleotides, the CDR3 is TGTGCCAGCGCGACAGGGAAAAATGAAAAACTGTTTTTT.

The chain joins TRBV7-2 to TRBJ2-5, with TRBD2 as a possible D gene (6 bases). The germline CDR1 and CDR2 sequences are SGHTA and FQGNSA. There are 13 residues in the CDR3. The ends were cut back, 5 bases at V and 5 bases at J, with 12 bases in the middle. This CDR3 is CASSPGLLETQYF. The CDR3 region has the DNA TGTGCCAGCAGCCCCGGACTACTGGAGACCCAGTACTTC.

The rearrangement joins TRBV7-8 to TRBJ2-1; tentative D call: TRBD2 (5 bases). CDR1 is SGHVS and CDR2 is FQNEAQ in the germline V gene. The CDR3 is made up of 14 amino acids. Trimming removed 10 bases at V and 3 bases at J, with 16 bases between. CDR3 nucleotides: TGTGCCAACATCGAGCGGACCTTCTACAATGAGCAGTTCTTC. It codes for CANIERTFYNEQFF.

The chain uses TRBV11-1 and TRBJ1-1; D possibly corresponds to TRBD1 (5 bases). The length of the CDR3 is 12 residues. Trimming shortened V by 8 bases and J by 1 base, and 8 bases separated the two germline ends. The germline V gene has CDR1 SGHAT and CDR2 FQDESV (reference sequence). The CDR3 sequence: CASRTGNTEAFF. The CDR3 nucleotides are TGTGCCAGCCGTACAGGGAACACTGAAGCTTTCTTT.

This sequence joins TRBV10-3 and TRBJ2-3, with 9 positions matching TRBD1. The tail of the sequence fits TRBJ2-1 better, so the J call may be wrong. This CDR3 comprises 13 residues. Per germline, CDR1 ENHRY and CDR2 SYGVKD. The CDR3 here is CAIGGQGKETQFF. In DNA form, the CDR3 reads TGTGCCATCGGGGGACAGGGAAAAGAGACCCAGTTCTTC.

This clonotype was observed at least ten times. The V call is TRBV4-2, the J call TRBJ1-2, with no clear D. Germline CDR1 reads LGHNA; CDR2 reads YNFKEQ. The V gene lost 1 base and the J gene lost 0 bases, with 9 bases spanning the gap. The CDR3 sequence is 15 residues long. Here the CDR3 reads CASSQGGDPNYGYTF. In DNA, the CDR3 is TGTGCCAGCAGCCAAGGGGGAGATCCTAACTATGGCTACACCTTC.

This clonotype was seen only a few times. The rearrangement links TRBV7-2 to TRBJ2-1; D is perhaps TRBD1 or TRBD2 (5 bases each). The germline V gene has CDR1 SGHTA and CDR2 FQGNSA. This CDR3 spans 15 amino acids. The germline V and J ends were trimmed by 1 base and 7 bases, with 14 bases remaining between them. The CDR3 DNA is TGTGCCAGCAGCTTAGGTGTGAGGGGCCAGAATGAGCAGTTCTTC. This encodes CASSLGVRGQNEQFF.